This TCR beta chain originates from a study of T cells in Graves' hyperthyroidism and ophthalmopathy. Study-wide findings and caveats: A model built on 13 V-J features separated ophthalmopathy from stable hyperthyroidism. Most expanded thyroid clonotypes above 0.001 recurred in blood. Ophthalmopathy onset followed model prediction by a median approximately 6.2 months.

There are 14 residues in the CDR3. From germline, CDR1 is SGHRS and CDR2 YFSETQ. Trimming took off 3 bases at V and 5 bases at J, with 11 bases between the two ends. This clonotype was detected ten times or more. What it recognizes is unknown. Amplification of TCR beta CDR3 regions used RNA as the template. Initially, a first-round RT-PCR of the TCR CDR3 employed the HTBI primer set. In TCRdb, the multiplex PCR reads were re-called with MiXCR into one record per CDR3 protein. The sample lists about 24,000 distinct CDR3 sequences, about half occurring once. This clonotype originated in a woman in her thirties or forties with Graves' hyperthyroidism that later progressed to Graves' ophthalmopathy. Sequencing used blood. The chain couples TRBV5-1 to TRBJ1-4; D remains ambiguous. CDR3: CASSSDGRNEKLFF. CDR3 nucleotides: TGCGCCAGCAGCTCGGACGGACGAAATGAAAAACTGTTTTTT.